This is a list of T cell receptor beta chains from one sample in a study of blood T cell repertoires in COVID-19. Profiled with immunoSEQ multiplex PCR; TCRdb holds only in-frame clones, not every one. This table has just over 50,000 clones, over 75% appearing once. The specimen sequenced was peripheral blood. Receptor source: a man aged 65 to 79 with acute or convalescent COVID-19. Both conserved end residues are trimmed from each CDR3. Fields, in order: V gene, CDR3 protein.

>TRBV7-3
ASSSTSGGQFEQF
>TRBV7-2
ASTSSGSAYNEQF
>TRBV7-2
ASSLDAGLNSPLH
>TRBV6-5
ASSYTTGSDQPQH
>TRBV7-7
ASSERRDYEQF
>TRBV7-9
ASSLRQNYNSPLH
>TRBV12-5
ASGLPHTGGRETQY
>TRBV5-1
ASSPGTSSYNEQF
>TRBV10-1
ASSRDSSTDTQY
>TRBV9
ASSDGSADTQY
>TRBV6-4
ASSDSTGYEQF
>TRBV7-2
ASSFGQGNYNEQF
>TRBV19
ASSDPGQGADEQF
>TRBV19
ASSIVVMAGTEAF
>TRBV27
ASSFRGQQETQY
>TRBV19
ASSAGRASTDTQY
>TRBV7-2
ASIRTSGRYEQY
>TRBV7-2
ASSLETGVSYGYT
>TRBV30
ACPSRGLAGQTQY
>TRBV5-1
ASSLERVGTEAF
>TRBV4-3
ASSQKDKSRNGYT
>TRBV6-5
ASRLTGEGQPQH
>TRBV4-3
ASSQRAPTSGSTDTQY
>TRBV7-9
ASSLAQGGTSGELF
>TRBV6-5
ASSYTGQAAEAF
>TRBV7-9
ASSPDRVAQY
>TRBV5-6
ASSFKQDQETQY
>TRBV29-1
SAATARVNYGYT
>TRBV9
ASSVGGTSGKNEQF
>TRBV7-2
ASSFPGTEVF
>TRBV7-9
ASSRTSGSWNEQF
>TRBV6-5
ASRTGNSGANVLT
>TRBV11-2
ASSEIGDRGQETQY
>TRBV5-1
ASSLLATQETQY
>TRBV3-1/TRBV3-2
ASSQDSLPRTDTQY
>TRBV6-5
ASSPGQNTEAF
>TRBV28
AGMSTPNTGELF
>TRBV30
AWSVFGEMYYGYT
>TRBV4-1
ASSQVARNTEAF
>TRBV19
ASSGSDRGGSQPQH
>TRBV3-1/TRBV3-2
ASSLYLAGGYEQY
>TRBV18
ASSPTSATYNEQF
>TRBV7-2
ASSHGDRSRGEAF
>TRBV6-5
ASSYRGQGWTEAF
>TRBV3-1/TRBV3-2
ASSPSGSTDTQY
>TRBV14
ASSQLRGTEAF
>TRBV5-1
ASSVSHSPLH
>TRBV9
ASSVAGRGNYNEQF
>TRBV7-2
ASSQTPTYTDTQY
>TRBV7-8
ASSPRTGGTF
>TRBV4-1
ASSLQGTSGGGTDTQY
>TRBV27
ATGQGGNTEAF
>TRBV12-5
ASGFQKETQY
>TRBV7-2
ASSPQAIRTDTQY
>TRBV4-3
ASSRGPGQADNEQF
>TRBV7-9
ASSLTGASGNTIY
>TRBV30
AWSVTTSHEKLF
>TRBV5-1
ASRVGTGGHEQY
>TRBV19
ASSMGQGASYEQY